This is a list of T cell receptor beta chains from one sample in a study of chemoradiotherapy in HPV16-positive cancers. Generated by immunoSEQ multiplex PCR, the TCRdb table keeps only in-frame clones and is missing some. This sample yields tens of thousands of clones, of which roughly 92% are seen a single time; under 20% belongs to the top ten. Specimen: blood, collected from a patient who underwent chemoradiotherapy. Source of these receptors: a human donor with HPV-associated anogenital cancer. CDR3s include the opening cysteine and the closing phenylalanine or tryptophan. The D gene is left open where the match is weak. Only part of the rows carry a size: once, few, many, or a class if the clone is expanded.

D gene	clone size	V gene	J gene	CDR3 protein	CDR3 DNA
.	medium-sized	TRBV28	TRBJ1-5	CASTLWDNNQPQHF	TGTGCCAGCACGCTTTGGGACAACAATCAGCCCCAGCATTTT
TRBD1	.	TRBV18	TRBJ1-6	CASSDRVRSPLHF	TGTGCCAGCTCCGACAGGGTACGTTCACCCCTCCACTTT
TRBD2	.	TRBV9	TRBJ2-5	CASSVGAGGRETQYF	TGTGCCAGCAGCGTCGGAGCGGGGGGGCGGGAGACCCAGTACTTC
.	.	TRBV5-1	TRBJ2-1	CASSLGGSSYNEQFF	TGCGCCAGCAGCTTGGGGGGGAGCTCCTACAATGAGCAGTTCTTC
.	.	TRBV6-6	TRBJ2-3	CASNPGGASTDTQYF	TGTGCCAGCAATCCAGGGGGGGCTAGCACAGATACGCAGTATTTT
.	.	TRBV28	TRBJ2-7	CASSLFGRLNSYEQYF	TGTGCCAGCAGTTTATTCGGCAGGCTTAATTCCTACGAGCAGTACTTC
TRBD1	.	TRBV11-3	TRBJ2-7	CASSDRGDYEQYF	TGTGCCAGCAGCGACAGGGGGGACTACGAGCAGTACTTC
.	.	TRBV7-9	TRBJ2-2	CATRGTLNTGELFF	TGTGCCACCAGGGGGACTCTAAACACCGGGGAGCTGTTTTTT
.	.	TRBV7-6	TRBJ2-5	CASGGSETQYF	TGTGCCAGCGGGGGGTCCGAGACCCAGTACTTC
TRBD1	.	TRBV6-1	TRBJ1-6	CADSTGPDSPLHF	TGTGCCGACTCGACAGGGCCTGATTCACCCCTCCACTTT
TRBD1	.	TRBV27	TRBJ2-1	CASSFARRGSDEQFF	TGTGCCAGCAGTTTTGCGCGCAGGGGGAGCGATGAGCAGTTCTTC
.	.	TRBV7-2	TRBJ1-4	CASSRTTNEKLFF	TGTGCCAGCAGCAGAACAACTAATGAAAAACTGTTTTTT
.	.	TRBV6-5	TRBJ2-7	CASRPVRDRDEQYF	TGTGCCAGCAGGCCCGTCAGAGATCGGGACGAGCAGTACTTC
.	.	TRBV19	TRBJ1-1	CASSAILNTEAFF	TGTGCCAGTAGTGCGATCTTGAACACTGAAGCTTTCTTT
.	.	TRBV4-1	TRBJ1-5	CASSQVDYSNQPQHF	TGCGCCAGCAGCCAAGTAGATTATAGCAATCAGCCCCAGCATTTT
TRBD2	.	TRBV28	TRBJ2-3	CASSSRTSGSKDTQYF	TGTGCCAGCAGTTCCCGGACTAGCGGGAGTAAAGATACGCAGTATTTT
TRBD1	.	TRBV5-1	TRBJ2-3	CASSLAGTGFTDTQYF	TGCGCCAGCAGCTTGGCCGGGACAGGATTCACAGATACGCAGTATTTT
TRBD1	.	TRBV4-2	TRBJ1-5	CASSQVGVGTGVRAQHF	TGTGCCAGCAGCCAAGTTGGGGTCGGAACAGGGGTGAGGGCCCAGCATTTT
.	.	TRBV9	TRBJ2-3	CASNPVLSDTQYF	TGTGCCAGCAACCCCGTCTTATCTGATACGCAGTATTTT
TRBD1	.	TRBV19	TRBJ2-7	CASSPETGRQYF	TGTGCCAGTAGTCCAGAGACAGGGAGACAGTACTTC
TRBD1	.	TRBV9	TRBJ1-2	CASSVAPGQGGGYTF	TGTGCCAGCAGCGTAGCCCCGGGACAGGGCGGCGGCTACACCTTC
.	once	TRBV11-1	TRBJ1-5	CASSLGRNQPQHF	TGTGCCAGCAGCCTCGGACGCAATCAGCCCCAGCATTTT
.	.	TRBV2	TRBJ2-7	CASKWDSYEQYF	TGTGCCAGTAAGTGGGACTCCTACGAGCAGTACTTC
.	.	TRBV10-1	TRBJ2-7	CASIVEGATYEQYF	TGCGCCAGCATCGTGGAGGGGGCGACCTACGAGCAGTACTTC
.	.	TRBV14	TRBJ2-7	CASSQGIVYEQYF	TGTGCCAGCAGCCAAGGGATCGTCTACGAGCAGTACTTC
.	.	TRBV6-6	TRBJ1-1	CASSYPLPGTEAFF	TGTGCCAGCAGTTACCCCCTCCCGGGCACTGAAGCTTTCTTT
.	.	TRBV20-1	TRBJ2-7	CSAREDYEQYF	TGCAGTGCTAGGGAAGACTACGAGCAGTACTTC
.	once	TRBV7-2	TRBJ2-7	CASSLGQGGLFYEQYF	TGTGCCAGCAGCTTAGGGCAGGGGGGCCTATTCTATGAGCAGTACTTC
.	.	TRBV5-1	TRBJ2-2	CASSLVVGGKSGELFF	TGCGCCAGCAGCTTGGTGGTAGGAGGTAAATCCGGGGAGCTGTTTTTT
TRBD2	.	TRBV7-9	TRBJ2-1	CASSVTPSGGVQFF	TGTGCCAGCAGCGTAACACCTAGCGGGGGAGTACAGTTCTTC
.	few	TRBV14	TRBJ1-2	CASSQVPGNYGYTF	TGTGCCAGCAGCCAAGTCCCCGGGAACTATGGCTACACCTTC
.	.	TRBV2	TRBJ2-2	CASKSDWETGELFF	TGTGCCAGCAAGTCCGACTGGGAGACCGGGGAGCTGTTTTTT
TRBD1	few	TRBV10-3	TRBJ1-6	CAISERQGNGSPLHF	TGTGCCATCAGTGAGAGACAGGGAAACGGGTCACCCCTCCACTTT
TRBD2	.	TRBV13	TRBJ2-4	CASSLASSGGYIQYF	TGTGCCAGCAGCTTAGCTTCTAGCGGGGGATACATTCAGTACTTC
TRBD1	.	TRBV7-2	TRBJ1-5	CASSRTGLNQPQHF	TGTGCCAGCAGCCGGACAGGCCTAAATCAGCCCCAGCATTTT
.	once	TRBV6-6	TRBJ1-1	CASSYRPGTEAFF	TGTGCCAGCAGTTACAGGCCCGGCACTGAAGCTTTCTTT